The 3 T cell receptor beta chains reported below all come from one sample, sequenced in a study of T cell repertoires in cytomegalovirus infection. Each CDR3 protein gets one entry after TCRdb re-called the reads with MiXCR. Of some 680,000 distinct CDR3 sequences listed, 35% were seen once; the top ten hold under 3.5%. The specimen sequenced was PBMCs. The receptors come from a human donor in good health (CMV status not recorded). Some clones in this sample may be carry-over from other donors' samples.

A remark on this clonotype: This is likely a read error, given that the CDR3 carries no conserved phenylalanine or tryptophan at its end. The gene calls are TRBV2 and TRBJ2-5; 10 bases line up with TRBD2. Germline CDR1 and CDR2: SNHLY and FYNNEI. The CDR3 runs 17 residues. V lost 3 bases and J lost 7; bases outside the gene matches: 14. The CDR3 sequence: CASSEVLAGEVWRTQYL. The CDR3 region has the DNA TGTGCCAGCAGTGAGGTCCTAGCGGGGGAAGTTTGGAGGACCCAGTACTTA.

This clonotype occurred a few times. V and J are TRBV6-2 or TRBV6-3 and TRBJ2-2; D call uncertain. This CDR3 spans 14 amino acids. CDR1 and CDR2 (germline): MNHEY, SVGEGT. Between the trimmed V and J ends, which lost 7 bases and 3 bases, there was a span of 12 bases. CDR3 in amino acids: CASKLRGHTGELFF. The CDR3 DNA sequence: TGTGCCAGCAAACTCCGTGGGCACACCGGGGAGCTGTTTTTT.

The V gene is TRBV4-2, the J gene TRBJ2-3; 8 positions match TRBD1. Looked up from germline, CDR1 is LGHNA and CDR2 is YNFKEQ. The CDR3 is 14 residues long. Trimming removed 6 bases from V and 2 bases from J; junction bases left unmatched: 4. The CDR3 nucleotides are TGTGCCAGCAGGCCAGGGGGCCTCACAGATACGCAGTATTTT. Amino acid sequence: CASRPGGLTDTQYF.